Below are 28 T cell receptor beta chains sequenced from a single sample in a study of blood T cell repertoires in COVID-19. Libraries were prepared by immunoSEQ multiplex PCR; TCRdb keeps only in-frame clonotypes and omits some of them. Of 200,000 to 250,000 clones listed, 65% to 85% are singletons. Sequences were obtained from PBMCs or T cells enriched from blood (not recorded which). These receptors came from a woman aged 40-49 years who had recovered from COVID-19.

This clone was seen a few times. This rearrangement joins TRBV28 to TRBJ1-5; the D is unclear. Per germline, CDR1 MDHEN and CDR2 SYDVKM. The V gene lost 3 bases and the J gene lost 1 base, with 10 bases spanning the gap. The CDR3 is 15 amino acids. The CDR3 spells CASSFRVSSNQPQHF. The CDR3 bases are TGTGCCAGCAGTTTTCGGGTCAGCAGCAATCAGCCCCAGCATTTT.

V usage is TRBV2 and J usage is TRBJ2-7; maybe TRBD1 (7 bases). This CDR3 has 14 residues. Trimming cost V 4 bases and J 3 bases, with 13 bases left between them. Germline assignment: CDR1 SNHLY and CDR2 FYNNEI. In nucleotides, the CDR3 is TGTGCCAGCAGTGTTGGGCAGGGGGGCTACGAGCAGTACTTC. Residues: CASSVGQGGYEQYF.

The rearrangement uses TRBV19 and TRBJ1-1; D perhaps matches TRBD1 (5 bases). CDR3 length: 15 amino acids. The germline V and J ends were trimmed by 4 bases and 4 bases, with 16 bases remaining between them. Germline V gene lookup returns CDR1 LNHDA and CDR2 SQIVND (reference sequence). CDR3 nucleotide sequence: TGTGCCAGTAGTACGGCAAGGGGTGGTGGCACTGAAGCTTTCTTT. Translated: CASSTARGGGTEAFF.

The rearrangement links TRBV11-2 to TRBJ2-2, with 7 bases fitting TRBD2. The CDR3 runs 15 residues. The V gene's germline CDR1 is SGHAT and CDR2 FQNNGV. Trimming cost V 5 bases and J 2 bases; bases outside gene matches: 5. CDR3 sequence reads: CASSRRGTNTGELFF. The CDR3 nucleotides are TGTGCCAGCAGCCGGCGGGGGACCAACACCGGGGAGCTGTTTTTT.

This chain links TRBV28 with TRBJ1-6, with 9 bases lining up with TRBD1. V shed 6 bases and J 9 bases; nucleotides not matched to a gene: 6. CDR1 is MDHEN, CDR2 SYDVKM, per germline. This CDR3 has 14 residues. The CDR3 region is CASSSDRGISPLHF. The CDR3 DNA reads as TGTGCCAGCAGCTCTGACAGGGGGATTTCACCCCTCCACTTT.

This chain links TRBV5-1 with TRBJ2-3, with 9 bases identical to TRBD2. Germline assignment: CDR1 SGHRS and CDR2 YFSETQ. V dropped 0 bases and J dropped 4; count of bases not matched to a gene: 12. The CDR3 has 18 residues. This CDR3 reads CASSLVASGNGGPDTQYF. In DNA form, the CDR3 reads TGCGCCAGCAGCTTGGTGGCTAGCGGGAATGGGGGTCCAGATACGCAGTATTTT.

J is TRBJ2-7 and V is TRBV28; D is ambiguous. Trimming removed 7 bases from V and 6 bases from J, with 25 bases in between. CDR3 length: 16 amino acids. Germline CDR1 and CDR2: MDHEN and SYDVKM. Here the CDR3 reads CASTYSWVGVRGEQYF. CDR3 in DNA: TGTGCCAGCACCTACTCTTGGGTCGGTGTCAGAGGCGAGCAGTACTTC.

The chain uses TRBV18 and TRBJ2-7, with 12 bases aligning to TRBD2. The CDR3 totals 15 residues. Germline CDR1 and CDR2: KGHSH and LQKENI. Germline trimming cut 1 base from V and 6 bases from J; bases unmatched to any gene: 4. CDR3 residues: CASSPLGLAGSEQYF. The CDR3 region has the DNA TGTGCCAGCTCACCACTCGGACTAGCGGGATCCGAGCAGTACTTC.

The rearrangement uses TRBV19 and TRBJ1-2; 9 nucleotides agree with TRBD1. Germline lookup yields CDR1 LNHDA and CDR2 SQIVND (reference sequence). The V gene end was trimmed by 4 bases and the J gene end by 4 bases; junction bases not matched to a gene: 1. The CDR3 totals 13 residues. The CDR3: CASSTGQGYGYTF. The CDR3 bases are TGTGCCAGTAGTACGGGACAGGGCTATGGCTACACCTTC.

This chain links TRBV7-6 with TRBJ2-7, with 9 bases that match TRBD2. The V segment lost 5 bases and the J segment 6 bases; nucleotides outside the gene matches: 5. The CDR3 is 13 amino acids. The germline V gene has CDR1 SGHVS and CDR2 FNYEAQ. CDR3 sequence (DNA): TGTGCCAGCAGCACTCTAGCGGGGAGCGAGCAGTACTTC. The encoded protein is CASSTLAGSEQYF.

The V gene is TRBV30, the J gene TRBJ2-7; D is possibly TRBD2 (6 bases). Looked up from germline, CDR1 is GTSNPN and CDR2 is SVGIG (reference sequence). With 4 bases removed from V and 7 bases from J, the gap between germline ends came to 26 bases. The CDR3 is 16 residues long. CDR3 DNA sequence: TGTGCCTGGAACACCCAATTCGGACTAAAACCCAGGGAGCAGTACTTC. This gives the protein CAWNTQFGLKPREQYF. The full variable domain, its missing parts supplied by reference TRBV30 and TRBJ2-7, is SQTIHQWPATLVQPVGSPLSLECTVEGTSNPNLYWYRQAAGRGLQLLFYSVGIGQISSEVPQNLSASRPQDRQFILSSKKLLLSDSGFYLCAWNTQFGLKPREQYFGPGTRLTVT.

V and J are TRBV7-2 and TRBJ2-7, with 8 nucleotides matching TRBD1. The germline CDR1 and CDR2 sequences are SGHTA and FQGNSA. Losses at the gene ends were 2 bases for V and 1 base for J; bases not matched to a gene: 16. The CDR3 length is 19 residues. The CDR3 DNA reads as TGTGCCAGCAGCTTATTGCTGGGGCGACCGGGACAGGCTTCCTACGAGCAGTACTTC. This translates into CASSLLLGRPGQASYEQYF.

This chain uses TRBV10-3 with TRBJ1-6; 10 bases are shared with TRBD1. Per germline, CDR1 ENHRY and CDR2 SYGVKD. This CDR3 comprises 15 residues. The J segment lost 8 bases and the V segment lost 6 bases, leaving 7 bases of the junction unmatched. The CDR3 is CAISDPGTGDSPLHF. CDR3 nucleotide sequence: TGTGCCATCAGCGACCCGGGGACAGGGGATTCACCCCTCCACTTT.

The chain uses TRBV5-3 and TRBJ2-1, with TRBD2 matching over 11 bases. TRBV5-3 is an ORF for which the function is uncertain. The CDR3 extends over 23 amino acids. After removal of 4 bases from V and 5 bases from J, the junction contained 29 bases not matched to a gene. Written as DNA, the CDR3 is TGTGCCAGAAGCCCCGACAGGGATAAGCCTAGCGGGAGGCACCCGGTGAGAGACAATGAGCAGTTCTTC. Its translation: CARSPDRDKPSGRHPVRDNEQFF.

The CDR3 is CASSTLAGVPDTQYF. The CDR3 DNA follows: TGTGCCAGTAGTACCCTAGCGGGAGTTCCAGATACGCAGTATTTT. V gene TRBV19 combines with J gene TRBJ2-3; 10 positions agree with TRBD2. With 4 bases clipped from V and 4 bases from J, the junction kept 5 bases outside the gene matches. The CDR3 contains 15 residues. Germline V lookup: CDR1 LNHDA, CDR2 SQIVND (reference sequence).

Notes on this clone: Other DNA sequences from this sample encode an identical CDR3 as well. The rearrangement uses TRBV27 and TRBJ2-2; 7 bases align to TRBD1. CDR1 is MNHEY and CDR2 is SMNVEV in the germline V gene (reference sequence). The length of the CDR3 is 14 residues. V dropped 5 bases and J dropped 6; count of bases not matched to a gene: 6. CDR3 sequence reads: CASSPDRVPGELFF. Here the CDR3 DNA reads TGTGCCAGCAGTCCCGACAGGGTACCCGGGGAGCTGTTTTTT.

This chain joins TRBV2 and TRBJ2-5; D might be TRBD2 (5 bases). This CDR3 has 15 amino acids. V lost 4 bases and J 5 bases, leaving 17 bases between the germline ends. The germline CDR1 and CDR2 sequences are SNHLY and FYNNEI. The DNA of the CDR3 is TGTGCCAGCAGTGTCGTGAGGAGCGGAGCGGAGACCCAGTACTTC. Protein sequence: CASSVVRSGAETQYF. The complete variable domain, with remaining parts taken from reference TRBV2 and TRBJ2-5, reads EPEVTQTPSHQVTQMGQEVILRCVPISNHLYFYWYRQILGQKVEFLVSFYNNEISEKSEIFDDQFSVERPDGSNFTLKIRSTKLEDSAMYFCASSVVRSGAETQYFGPGTRLLVL.

In the case of this clone: Other DNA sequences from this sample encode an identical CDR3 as well. The chain links TRBV5-1 to TRBJ1-1; D not certain. This CDR3 has 13 residues. Trimming cost V 0 bases and J 5 bases, with 8 bases left between them. Germline values: CDR1 SGHRS, CDR2 YFSETQ. The CDR3 sequence: CASSLVGDTEAFF. CDR3 DNA sequence: TGCGCCAGCAGCTTGGTCGGGGATACTGAAGCTTTCTTT.

V gene TRBV3-1 (or the pseudogene TRBV3-2) combines with J gene TRBJ2-1; 7 nucleotides align to TRBD2. The CDR3 spans 18 residues. V lost 0 bases to trimming and J lost 7 bases; unmatched junction nucleotides: 15. Germline V gene sequence: CDR1 LGHDT, CDR2 YNNKEL (reference sequence). Here the CDR3 reads CASSQESVGLGLINEQFF. Written as DNA, the CDR3 is TGTGCCAGCAGCCAAGAAAGTGTAGGACTAGGTTTGATAAATGAGCAGTTCTTC.

The rearrangement links TRBV30 to TRBJ2-3; 12 bases fit TRBD2. The ends lost 0 bases at V and 2 bases at J; junction bases unmatched: 9. The CDR3 covers 18 residues. Germline values: CDR1 GTSNPN, CDR2 SVGIG (reference sequence). In DNA, the CDR3 is TGTGCCTGGAGTGTAAGGCTAGCGGGAGGGTCCCACACAGATACGCAGTATTTT. Translation gives CAWSVRLAGGSHTDTQYF.

This rearrangement joins TRBV27 to TRBJ2-5, with 12 bases matching TRBD2. CDR3 length: 15 amino acids. The V segment lost 4 bases and the J segment 3 bases; nucleotides outside the gene matches: 3. Germline V gene data show CDR1 as MNHEY and CDR2 as SMNVEV (reference sequence). In DNA form, the CDR3 reads TGTGCCAGCAGTTCGACTAGCGGGAGAAAAGAGACCCAGTACTTC. Its protein is CASSSTSGRKETQYF.

The rearrangement uses TRBV4-1 and TRBJ2-3; TRBD2 might be the D (6 bases). The length of the CDR3 is 16 residues. V was trimmed by 0 bases and J by 1 base, leaving 11 bases between them. Germline V gene sequence: CDR1 MGHRA, CDR2 YSYEKL. CDR3 region: CASSQEGGFGTDTQYF. For the CDR3, the DNA is TGCGCCAGCAGCCAAGAGGGGGGTTTTGGCACAGATACGCAGTATTTT.

The chain is built from TRBV19 and TRBJ1-6; possible D gene TRBD1, 5 bases. This CDR3 region has 14 residues. The V gene lost 5 bases and the J gene lost 14 bases, with 19 bases spanning the gap. CDR1 is LNHDA and CDR2 is SQIVND in the germline V gene (reference sequence). The CDR3 loop reads CASSEGGRGSALHF. The CDR3 DNA sequence: TGTGCCAGTAGTGAAGGTGGGCGGGGCTCGGCCCTCCACTTT.

CDR3 nucleotides: TGTGCCAGCTCACCAAAGTCTCAGGGTGGAGATACGCAGTATTTT. This translates into CASSPKSQGGDTQYF. V is TRBV18 and J is TRBJ2-3, with D tentatively TRBD1 (5 bases). Trimming removed 2 bases at V and 5 bases at J, with 14 bases between. This CDR3 is built from 15 residues. CDR1 KGHSH and CDR2 LQKENI come from the germline V gene.

This chain links TRBV6-4 with TRBJ1-1; 7 bases align to TRBD1. CDR1 is MRHNA, CDR2 SNTAGT, per germline. The CDR3 is made up of 14 amino acids. With V trimmed by 5 bases and J by 4 bases, 7 bases remained unmatched. This chain's CDR3 is CASSKQGYGTEAFF. The DNA of the CDR3 is TGTGCCAGCAGTAAACAGGGGTACGGCACTGAAGCTTTCTTT.

This clone was observed a single time. This chain uses TRBV4-1 with TRBJ2-5; D ambiguous. Germline-derived CDR1 and CDR2 are MGHRA and YSYEKL. V was trimmed by 0 bases and J by 1 base, leaving 6 bases between them. The CDR3 loop spans 14 amino acids. CDR3 DNA sequence: TGCGCCAGCAGCCAAGAGCTAGTCCAAGAGACCCAGTACTTC. This gives the protein CASSQELVQETQYF.

This clone was observed a single time. V and J are TRBV9 and TRBJ2-2; 7 bases align to TRBD2. The V segment lost 0 bases and the J segment 4 bases; nucleotides outside the gene matches: 0. The CDR3 runs to 14 residues. From germline, CDR1 is SGDLS and CDR2 YYNGEE. CDR3 DNA sequence: TGTGCCAGCAGCGTAGCGGGGGGCACCGGGGAGCTGTTTTTT. The encoded protein is CASSVAGGTGELFF.

The chain carries TRBV7-2 and TRBJ2-5, with 11 bases aligning to TRBD2. Germline V lookup: CDR1 SGHTA, CDR2 FQGNSA. The CDR3 contains 16 residues. V was clipped by 0 bases and J by 4 bases; unmatched bases: 4. The CDR3 is CASSLAIAGGLETQYF. In DNA form, the CDR3 reads TGTGCCAGCAGCTTAGCGATAGCGGGAGGGCTAGAGACCCAGTACTTC. Together with reference TRBV7-2 and TRBJ2-5, the CDR3 gives the full variable domain: GAGVSQSPSNKVTEKGKDVELRCDPISGHTALYWYRQSLGQGLEFLIYFQGNSAPDKSGLPSDRFSAERTGGSVSTLTIQRTQQEDSAVYLCASSLAIAGGLETQYFGPGTRLLVL.